A selection of T cell receptor beta chains follows, all from one sample in a study of blood T cell repertoires in COVID-19. The method was immunoSEQ multiplex PCR; TCRdb's version includes in-frame clones alone and lacks a portion of them. Here the sample spans roughly 260,000 clones, around nine tenths being singletons. Sample: peripheral blood. These receptors originate from a woman aged 25 to 39 with COVID-19, enrolled during active disease. CDR3s include the opening cysteine and the closing phenylalanine or tryptophan. The D gene is left open where the match is weak.

v_call,j_call,d_call,cdr3_aa,cdr3_nt
TRBV19,TRBJ2-7,.,CASSEDRGGTYEQYF,TGTGCCAGTAGTGAAGACAGGGGAGGGACCTACGAGCAGTACTTC
TRBV4-1,TRBJ1-5,.,CASSRDSTNQPQHF,TGCGCCAGCAGCCGCGACAGCACCAATCAGCCCCAGCATTTT
TRBV19,TRBJ2-2,.,CASSSPGRRKNTGELFF,TGTGCCAGTAGTTCTCCGGGGAGGCGAAAGAACACCGGGGAGCTGTTTTTT
TRBV12-3/TRBV12-4,TRBJ1-5,.,CASSLMSYQPQHF,TGTGCCAGCAGTTTAATGAGTTATCAGCCCCAGCATTTT
TRBV6-1,TRBJ1-5,.,CASSDTLGGIGHNQPQHF,TGTGCCAGCAGTGATACGCTTGGGGGGATTGGCCACAATCAGCCCCAGCATTTT
TRBV19,TRBJ2-3,TRBD2,CASSTPGTSGTNTQYF,TGTGCCAGTAGTACTCCCGGGACTAGCGGGACAAATACGCAGTATTTT
TRBV6-5,TRBJ2-3,.,CASSLKAGDTQYF,TGTGCCAGCAGTCTTAAAGCCGGAGATACGCAGTATTTT
TRBV7-8,TRBJ1-6,.,CASSENSPLHF,TGTGCCAGCAGCGAGAATTCACCCCTCCACTTT
TRBV25-1,TRBJ2-3,.,CASSESQMKTDTQYF,TGTGCCAGCAGTGAATCCCAGATGAAGACAGATACGCAGTATTTT
TRBV4-2,TRBJ1-4,.,CASSQPDSRNEKLFF,TGTGCCAGCAGCCAACCAGACAGCAGAAATGAAAAACTGTTTTTT